This T cell receptor (beta chain) was retrieved from a study of CD8+CD57+ T cells in acquired aplastic anemia. The study's findings and limits: There were over 25 CD8+ CDR3 sequences that occurred in both patients and controls.

Genomic DNA, serving as template, underwent TCR beta VDJ and CDR3 profiling. TCRdb re-called the reads with MiXCR, one entry per CDR3 protein. This sample has roughly 200,000 distinct CDR3 sequences, with 55% to 65% found just once. Germline V lookup: CDR1 LNHDA, CDR2 SQIVND (reference sequence). This CDR3 spans 16 amino acids. V trimming: 5 bases; J trimming: 2 bases; junction bases outside the gene matches: 5. Turning to this clonotype: Antigen unknown.

Sequenced patients had shown CD8+CD57+ cell expansion by flow cytometry. This TCR derives from a human donor with aplastic anemia. The J gene is TRBJ2-6, the V gene TRBV19; TRBD1 aligns across 8 bases. The specimen was sorted CD4+, CD8+, or CD8+CD57+ T cells (not recorded which) from PBMCs. This CDR3 reads CASSPQGVAGANVLTF. The CDR3 DNA reads as TGTGCCAGTAGTCCACAGGGGGTCGCTGGGGCCAACGTCCTGACTTTC.